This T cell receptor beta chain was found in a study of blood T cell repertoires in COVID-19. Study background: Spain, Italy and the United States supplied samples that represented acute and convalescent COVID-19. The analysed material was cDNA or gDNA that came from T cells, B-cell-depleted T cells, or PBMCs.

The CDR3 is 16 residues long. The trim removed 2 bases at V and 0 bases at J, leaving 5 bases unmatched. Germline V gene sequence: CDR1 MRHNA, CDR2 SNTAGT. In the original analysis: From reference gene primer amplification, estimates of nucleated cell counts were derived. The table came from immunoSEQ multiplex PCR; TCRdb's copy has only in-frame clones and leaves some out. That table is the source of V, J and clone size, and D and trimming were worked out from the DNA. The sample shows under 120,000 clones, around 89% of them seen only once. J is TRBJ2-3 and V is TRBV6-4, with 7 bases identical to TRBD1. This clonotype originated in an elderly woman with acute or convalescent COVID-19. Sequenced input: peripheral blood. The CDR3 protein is CASSDEHRGSTDTQYF. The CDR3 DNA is TGTGCCAGCAGTGACGAGCACAGGGGCAGCACAGATACGCAGTATTTT.